The 5 T cell receptor beta chains reported below all come from one sample, sequenced in a study of PD-1 blockade in classical Hodgkin lymphoma. Relapses following autologous stem cell transplantation were seen in all patients, with brentuximab vedotin exposure varying. Libraries were prepared by immunoSEQ multiplex PCR; TCRdb keeps only in-frame clonotypes and omits some of them. The repertoire holds 10,000 to 15,000 clones, around 80% seen once, with roughly 22% in the top ten. Source: peripheral blood mononuclear cells (PBMCs), taken at baseline. Receptors were obtained from a human donor with classical Hodgkin lymphoma.

V is TRBV27 and J is TRBJ1-2, with TRBD1 as a possible D gene (5 bases). Trimming took 2 bases from V and 2 from J, leaving 9 bases between them. Germline V gene sequence: CDR1 MNHEY, CDR2 SMNVEV (reference sequence). The CDR3 has 14 amino acids. As DNA, the CDR3 is TGTGCCAGCAGTTTACAGGGAGGGAACTATGGCTACACCTTC. Protein: CASSLQGGNYGYTF.

The V call is TRBV6-5, the J call TRBJ2-7, with a weak D call TRBD1 (6 bases). Per the germline V gene, CDR1 is MNHEY and CDR2 is SVGAGI. CDR3 size: 15 residues. Trimming pared 0 bases from V and 2 bases from J, leaving 11 bases between. CDR3 in amino acids: CASSYSPTGTYEQYF. The CDR3, as DNA: TGTGCCAGCAGTTACTCGCCGACAGGCACCTACGAGCAGTACTTC.

V is TRBV6-6 and J is TRBJ2-5, with 8 bases fitting TRBD1. Trimming took 2 bases from V and 4 from J; bases not matched to a gene: 3. CDR3 length equals 14 residues. Looked up from germline, CDR1 is MNHNY and CDR2 is SVGAGI (reference sequence). Here the CDR3 DNA reads TGTGCCAGCAGTTACGGACAGGGTCGAGAGACCCAGTACTTC. Translation gives CASSYGQGRETQYF.

The CDR3 region is CASSGRQVGYGYTF. In DNA form, the CDR3 reads TGTGCCAGCAGCGGGAGACAGGTGGGGTATGGCTACACCTTC. This chain uses TRBV5-4 with TRBJ1-2; D perhaps matches TRBD1 (6 bases). Germline CDR1 is SGHNT and CDR2 is YYREEE (reference sequence). V lost 4 bases, J lost 5 bases, and 15 bases lay in between. CDR3 length: 14 amino acids. Together with reference TRBV5-4 and TRBJ1-2, the CDR3 gives the full variable domain: ETGVTQSPTHLIKTRGQQVTLRCSSQSGHNTVSWYQQALGQGPQFIFQYYREEENGRGNFPPRFSGLQFPNYSSELNVNALELDDSALYLCASSGRQVGYGYTFGSGTRLTVV.

V is TRBV15 and J is TRBJ2-3, with D hard to call. Trimming pared 0 bases from V and 1 base from J, leaving 11 bases between. Germline V gives CDR1 LNHNV, CDR2 YYDKDF (reference sequence). CDR3 length: 16 residues. The CDR3 region has the DNA TGTGCCACCAGCAGAGAAACGTCGAAGGGCACAGATACGCAGTATTTT. Translation: CATSRETSKGTDTQYF.